This TCR beta chain comes out of a study of blood T cell repertoires in COVID-19. Study-level background: Acute-phase and convalescent COVID-19 samples originated in the United States, Italy and Spain.

In the study's own analysis: From reference gene primer amplification, estimates of nucleated cell counts were derived. Assay: immunoSEQ multiplex PCR; the TCRdb copy retains only in-frame clones and omits some. That table gives V, J and clone size, and the DNA gave D and trimming. Of 150,000 or so clones listed, about 87% are singletons. The clonotype comes from an elderly man with acute or convalescent COVID-19. What was sequenced was peripheral blood.

Here the CDR3 reads CASSPGNEAFF. As DNA, the CDR3 is TGTGCCAGCTCACCAGGCAATGAAGCTTTCTTT. The chain has TRBV18 and TRBJ1-1, with D unresolved. This CDR3 region has 11 residues. The V end was cut by 2 bases, the J end by 7 bases, with 5 bases between. Germline values: CDR1 KGHSH, CDR2 LQKENI.